The present entry profiles one TCR beta chain with its context. What it recognizes is unknown. These data originate in a study of T cell responses to AZD1222 COVID-19 vaccine. Whole-study results and caveats: Across spike, vaccine-associated CD4 TCRs were found, dominant at 160-218 and 743-854. Just a handful of people given AZD1222 tested seropositive at baseline. In a largely white British group with more females than males, clonal diversity was possibly underestimated.

Sequenced by immunoSEQ multiplex PCR; TCRdb stores in-frame clones only, minus some. The table lists some 120,000 clones, nearly 90% of them singletons. The sequence derives from an adult who received the AZD1222 COVID-19 vaccine. This sample comprised peripheral blood, obtained 28 days after the second AZD1222 dose.

The CDR3 sequence: CASSLGPGPNYGYTF. In DNA form, the CDR3 reads TGTGCCAGCAGCTTGGGTCCGGGACCCAACTATGGCTACACCTTC. The chain couples TRBV5-4 to TRBJ1-2, with D perhaps matching TRBD1 (5 bases). V lost 0 bases to trimming and J lost 2 bases, with 11 bases between them. Germline V gene sequence: CDR1 SGHNT, CDR2 YYREEE (reference sequence). The CDR3 is 15 amino acids.